Following are 10 T cell receptor beta chains from one sample sequenced in a study of CD8 T cells in ankylosing spondylitis. TCRdb passed the 5' RACE reads through MiXCR, listing each CDR3 protein once. The sample lists 200,000 to 300,000 distinct CDR3 sequences; 9.5% to 12% were seen once. The sequencing sample was made of blood, either unsorted or a sorted T cell fraction (not recorded which). These receptors originate from a male donor with ankylosing spondylitis or in good health (not recorded which).

This chain connects TRBV10-2 to TRBJ1-1, with TRBD1 as a possible D gene (5 bases). CDR3 length: 13 amino acids. V was trimmed by 4 bases and J by 2 bases, leaving 8 bases between them. The V gene's germline CDR1 is WSHSY and CDR2 SAAADI. The CDR3 region is CASSGTLNTEAFF. The CDR3 nucleotides are TGCGCCAGCAGTGGGACACTTAACACTGAAGCTTTCTTT.

This clonotype appeared once. V is TRBV14 and J is TRBJ2-7; D gene ambiguous. This CDR3 has 14 residues. V lost 1 base to trimming and J lost 6 bases, with 13 bases between them. CDR1 and CDR2 from the germline V gene are SGHDN and FVKESK. The CDR3 DNA reads as TGTGCCAGCAGCCAAGTCTCACAATTCACCGAGCAGTACTTC. Translation: CASSQVSQFTEQYF. The full variable domain, rest sourced from reference TRBV14 and TRBJ2-7, is EAGVTQFPSHSVIEKGQTVTLRCDPISGHDNLYWYRRVMGKEIKFLLHFVKESKQDESGMPNNRFLAERTGGTYSTLKVQPAELEDSGVYFCASSQVSQFTEQYFGPGTRLTVT.

At least ten counts were recorded for this clonotype. The CDR3 loop is CASTGQGDIWFSNQPQHF. In nucleotides, the CDR3 is TGTGCCAGCACTGGACAGGGGGATATTTGGTTTAGCAATCAGCCCCAGCATTTT. The rearrangement uses TRBV28 and TRBJ1-5; TRBD1 matches 10 bases. This CDR3 contains 18 residues. The ends lost 7 bases at V and 0 bases at J; junction bases unmatched: 12. The V gene's germline CDR1 is MDHEN and CDR2 SYDVKM.

In its sample, this clonotype was seen many times. The chain recombines TRBV24-1 with TRBJ2-1; D might be TRBD1 or TRBD2, each matching 6 bases. From germline, CDR1 is KGHDR and CDR2 SFDVKD. The CDR3 spans 19 residues. Trimming left V 3 bases short and J 6 bases short, with 26 bases between. Here the CDR3 reads CATSDPIRQEGILPNEQFF. CDR3 nucleotides: TGTGCCACCAGTGATCCGATCCGACAGGAGGGAATTCTTCCCAATGAGCAGTTCTTC.

This clonotype was found many times. The CDR3 sequence is CASKQGENIQYF. CDR3 DNA sequence: TGTGCCAGCAAGCAGGGAGAAAACATTCAGTACTTC. The chain recombines TRBV12-3 or TRBV12-4 with TRBJ2-4, with D possibly being TRBD1 or TRBD2 (5 bases each). The CDR3 runs to 12 residues. V was shortened by 7 bases and J by 5 bases, with 9 bases between the two germline ends.

This clonotype appeared many times. The chain carries TRBV6-6 and TRBJ2-7, with D possibly matching TRBD1 (5 bases). The length of the CDR3 is 12 residues. V was shortened by 10 bases and J by 2 bases, with 12 bases between the two germline ends. Per germline, CDR1 MNHNY and CDR2 SVGAGI (reference sequence). DNA for the CDR3: TGTGCCACTGGGCCAGGGACCTACGAGCAGTACTTC. Its protein is CATGPGTYEQYF.

This clonotype was counted many times. The CDR3 region has the DNA TGCAGTTCGAACAGGGGCGAAAACACTGAAGCTTTCTTT. It codes for CSSNRGENTEAFF. This sequence joins TRBV20-1 and TRBJ1-1; 7 bases are a match to TRBD1. The germline CDR1 and CDR2 sequences are DFQATT and SNEGSKA (reference sequence). The CDR3 covers 13 residues. The ends lost 8 bases at V and 2 bases at J; junction bases unmatched: 8.

This clonotype has ten or more counts. This sequence joins TRBV10-3 and TRBJ2-3; the match to TRBD2 covers 10 bases. The CDR3 has 16 amino acids. Germline-derived CDR1 and CDR2 are ENHRY and SYGVKD. V lost 0 bases and J lost 5; bases outside the gene matches: 5. The CDR3 DNA reads as TGTGCCATCAGTGAGTCCCTAGCGGGGGCGGGAGATACGCAGTATTTT. Protein: CAISESLAGAGDTQYF.

This clonotype was picked up a small number of times. The chain couples TRBV5-1 to TRBJ2-2; D might be TRBD1 (6 bases). Germline V gene sequence: CDR1 SGHRS, CDR2 YFSETQ. With 6 bases removed from V and 2 bases from J, the gap between germline ends came to 11 bases. There are 14 residues in the CDR3. CDR3 sequence (DNA): TGCGCCAGCACCCGGACAGCTAACACCGGGGAGCTGTTTTTT. This encodes CASTRTANTGELFF.

This chain links TRBV6-2 or TRBV6-3 with TRBJ2-7; the D is unclear. The CDR3 totals 12 residues. Looked up from germline, CDR1 is MNHEY and CDR2 is SVGEGT. Trimming cost V 0 bases and J 5 bases, with 5 bases left between them. CDR3 in DNA: TGTGCCAGCAGTTACTCCTGGGACGAGCAGTACTTC. This codes for CASSYSWDEQYF.